This entry describes one T cell receptor (beta chain). Its antigen remains unknown. The germline V gene encodes CDR1 SNHLY and CDR2 FYNNEI. V shed 2 bases, J shed 7 bases, and the junction held 6 bases outside the gene matches. The CDR3 runs 15 residues. TCRdb used MiXCR to reprocess the RT-PCR reads, holding one entry per CDR3 protein. The data show more than 700,000 distinct CDR3 sequences, 21% seen once. This entry comes from a study of response to subunit inactivated influenza vaccine. Study findings and constraints: Few additional T cells are recruited per seasonal influenza vaccination, authors suggested.

This receptor was taken from a man aged 45-65 years who received an inactivated influenza vaccine. V and J are TRBV2 and TRBJ2-1; 9 bases are shared with TRBD2. The sequencing used PBMCs from blood, collected around 5 days after vaccination. The CDR3: CASSERAGGSNEQFF. The CDR3 DNA is TGTGCCAGCAGTGAAAGGGCGGGGGGGTCGAATGAGCAGTTCTTC.